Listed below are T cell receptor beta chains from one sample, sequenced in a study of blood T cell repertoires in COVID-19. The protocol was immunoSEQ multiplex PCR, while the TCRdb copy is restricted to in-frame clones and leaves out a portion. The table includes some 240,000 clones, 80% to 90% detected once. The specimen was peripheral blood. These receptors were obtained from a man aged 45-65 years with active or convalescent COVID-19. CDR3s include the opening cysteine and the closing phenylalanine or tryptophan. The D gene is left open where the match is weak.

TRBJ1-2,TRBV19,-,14,CASSIGGFGYGYTF,TGTGCCAGTAGTATCGGGGGTTTCGGCTATGGCTACACCTTC
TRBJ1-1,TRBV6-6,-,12,CASSPGPSEAFF,TGTGCCAGCAGCCCAGGCCCCTCTGAAGCTTTCTTT
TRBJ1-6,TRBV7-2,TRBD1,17,CASSLRGPGQGNSPLHF,TGTGCCAGCAGCTTACGGGGGCCCGGACAGGGGAATTCACCCCTCCACTTT
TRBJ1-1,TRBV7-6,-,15,CASSPTGFLDTEAFF,TGTGCCAGCAGCCCGACGGGGTTTTTGGACACTGAAGCTTTCTTT
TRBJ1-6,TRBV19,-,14,CASKRSSYNSPLHF,TGTGCCAGTAAACGGAGCTCCTATAATTCACCCCTCCACTTT
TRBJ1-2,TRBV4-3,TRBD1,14,CASSLAGGSYGYTF,TGCGCCAGCAGCCTAGCAGGGGGCTCTTATGGCTACACCTTC
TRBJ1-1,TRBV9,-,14,CASSPTSQNTEAFF,TGTGCCAGCAGCCCCACTTCGCAGAACACTGAAGCTTTCTTT
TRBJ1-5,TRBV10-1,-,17,CASSYSRQVYRNQPQHF,TGCGCCAGCAGTTATTCAAGACAGGTTTACCGCAATCAGCCCCAGCATTTT
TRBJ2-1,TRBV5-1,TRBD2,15,CASSLGAGGRNEQFF,TGCGCCAGCAGCTTGGGTGCGGGAGGGCGCAATGAGCAGTTCTTC
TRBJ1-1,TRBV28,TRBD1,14,CASSRTTGGTEAFF,TGTGCCAGCAGCCGAACGACAGGGGGGACTGAAGCTTTCTTT
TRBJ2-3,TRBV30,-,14,CAWIDRLRTDTQYF,TGTGCCTGGATCGACAGGTTGAGGACAGATACGCAGTATTTT
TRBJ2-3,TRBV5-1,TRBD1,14,CASSVDRGVDTQYF,TGCGCCAGCAGCGTGGACAGGGGGGTAGATACGCAGTATTTT
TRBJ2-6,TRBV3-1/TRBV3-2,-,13,CASSQLAGHVLTF,TGTGCCAGCAGCCAATTGGCAGGGCACGTCCTGACTTTC
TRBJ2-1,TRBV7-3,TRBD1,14,CASSLTGQGNEQFF,TGTGCCAGCAGCTTAACAGGACAGGGGAACGAGCAGTTCTTC
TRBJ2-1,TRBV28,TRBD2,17,CASSLLTGLAARREQFF,TGTGCCAGCAGTTTATTGACTGGACTAGCGGCCAGGAGGGAGCAGTTCTTC